This passage covers 8 T cell receptor beta chains from one sample sequenced in a study of T-cell memory formation after mild COVID-19. TCRdb reprocessed the 5' RACE reads via MiXCR and lists one record per CDR3 protein. Among about 7,100 distinct CDR3 sequences listed, about three fifths were seen once. The sequenced sample was PBMCs or a T cell subset sorted from them (not recorded which). These TCRs come from an adult who had mild COVID-19 (a few samples of this study predate the infection). Cell type and time point are not known.

V gene TRBV5-1 combines with J gene TRBJ2-3; the match to TRBD1 covers 9 bases. From germline, CDR1 is SGHRS and CDR2 YFSETQ. The CDR3 covers 15 residues. The J segment lost 3 bases and the V segment lost 1 base, leaving 3 bases of the junction unmatched. CDR3 in DNA: TGCGCCAGCAGCTTGATGGACAGGGGAACAGATACGCAGTATTTT. Translation: CASSLMDRGTDTQYF.

This clonotype qualifies as medium-sized. The chain employs TRBV7-9 and TRBJ1-4, with D hard to call. Germline assignment: CDR1 SEHNR and CDR2 FQNEAQ (reference sequence). V lost 0 bases to trimming and J lost 6 bases, with 11 bases between them. The CDR3 consists of 15 residues. The CDR3 DNA sequence: TGTGCCAGCAGCTTAGCGCTTGGGCAGTATGAAAAACTGTTTTTT. Translation gives CASSLALGQYEKLFF.

This clonotype qualifies as medium-sized. The CDR3: CASSLDREHWKTQYF. The CDR3 nucleotides read TGTGCCAGCAGCTTAGACAGGGAGCACTGGAAGACCCAGTACTTC. This sequence joins TRBV7-2 and TRBJ2-5; D might be TRBD1 (6 bases). Germline lookup yields CDR1 SGHTA and CDR2 FQGNSA. The CDR3 loop spans 15 amino acids. The V gene lost 1 base and the J gene lost 6 bases, with 15 bases spanning the gap.

In its sample, this clonotype ranks as medium-sized. This chain uses TRBV7-8 with TRBJ2-3, with 9 bases fitting TRBD1. Germline V gene sequence: CDR1 SGHVS, CDR2 FQNEAQ. J lost 0 bases, V lost 5 bases, and 6 bases had no gene match. This CDR3 has 16 amino acids. As DNA, the CDR3 is TGTGCCAGCAGCCCACAGGGGGCGGTCAGCACAGATACGCAGTATTTT. This translates into CASSPQGAVSTDTQYF.

By share, this clonotype counts as large. This chain links TRBV5-1 with TRBJ2-1; unclear D gene. V lost 0 bases to trimming and J lost 7 bases, with 11 bases between them. CDR1 is SGHRS, CDR2 YFSETQ, per germline. The CDR3 runs to 14 residues. The CDR3 here is CASSLAGSLNEQFF. CDR3 sequence (DNA): TGCGCCAGCAGCTTGGCCGGGTCATTGAATGAGCAGTTCTTC. The entire variable domain, with the rest obtained from reference TRBV5-1 and TRBJ2-1, is as follows: KAGVTQTPRYLIKTRGQQVTLSCSPISGHRSVSWYQQTPGQGLQFLFEYFSETQRNKGNFPGRFSGRQFSNSRSEMNVSTLELGDSALYLCASSLAGSLNEQFFGPGTRLTVL.

This chain links TRBV4-3 with TRBJ2-6; TRBD2 matches at 8 bases. The junction had 1 base not matched to a gene; V was cut back by 0 bases and J by 0 bases. The CDR3 sequence is 17 residues long. The germline V gene has CDR1 LGHNA and CDR2 YSLEER. The CDR3 nucleotides are TGCGCCAGCAGCCAAGATGGGACTAGCTCTGGGGCCAACGTCCTGACTTTC. Its protein is CASSQDGTSSGANVLTF.

The gene calls are TRBV6-1 and TRBJ2-1, with D perhaps TRBD1 (6 bases). This CDR3 region has 15 residues. The V end was cut by 1 base, the J end by 4 bases, with 11 bases between. Germline V gene sequence: CDR1 MNHNS, CDR2 SASEGT. The CDR3 spells CASSEVGQRYNEQFF. In DNA, the CDR3 is TGTGCCAGCAGTGAAGTTGGACAGCGATACAATGAGCAGTTCTTC.

V gene TRBV10-3 combines with J gene TRBJ1-1, with D possibly matching TRBD1 (6 bases). Trimming took 2 bases from V and 0 from J, leaving 13 bases between them. CDR3 length: 16 residues. Germline V lookup: CDR1 ENHRY, CDR2 SYGVKD. This chain's CDR3 is CAISEPPGTLNTEAFF. CDR3 coding DNA: TGTGCCATCAGTGAGCCCCCCGGGACATTGAACACTGAAGCTTTCTTT.